These 19 T cell receptor beta chains were sequenced from one sample in a study of T-cell memory formation after mild COVID-19. One entry per CDR3 protein results from TCRdb running MiXCR on the 5' RACE reads. The sample has about half a million distinct CDR3 sequences, approximately 18% seen once. The sequenced material came from PBMCs or a T cell subset sorted from them (not recorded which). These TCRs come from an adult woman who had mild COVID-19 (a few samples of this study predate the infection). Cell type and time point are not known.

The DNA of the CDR3 is TGCGCCAGCAGCCCGGGGCGGCAGCACTTAAACTATGGCTACACCTTC. Amino acids: CASSPGRQHLNYGYTF. This chain joins TRBV4-1 and TRBJ1-2; perhaps TRBD1 as D (5 bases). Per the germline V gene, CDR1 is MGHRA and CDR2 is YSYEKL. The CDR3 covers 16 residues. V dropped 4 bases and J dropped 2 bases, with 17 bases sitting between them.

The chain has TRBV7-8 and TRBJ2-7, with 7 bases fitting TRBD1. This CDR3 comprises 20 residues. Losses at the gene ends were 5 bases for V and 0 bases for J; bases not matched to a gene: 22. CDR1 and CDR2 from the germline V gene are SGHVS and FQNEAQ. Written as DNA, the CDR3 is TGTGCCAGCAGCCCGCGCGACAAATTCACCGGGACAGAGAGCTCCTACGAGCAGTACTTC. Translated, it gives CASSPRDKFTGTESSYEQYF.

This clonotype has more than one count but fewer than ten. The rearrangement joins TRBV7-9 to TRBJ1-4; D is undetermined. Trimming took off 5 bases at V and 8 bases at J, with 15 bases between the two ends. The germline CDR1 and CDR2 sequences are SEHNR and FQNEAQ (reference sequence). The CDR3 loop spans 14 amino acids. As DNA, the CDR3 is TGTGCCAGCAGCCCCCTCGACGTGTACGAAAAACTGTTTTTT. This sequence encodes CASSPLDVYEKLFF.

V gene TRBV12-3 or TRBV12-4 combines with J gene TRBJ2-7; D is possibly TRBD2 (5 bases). The CDR3 loop spans 15 amino acids. Trimming took off 1 base at V and 0 bases at J, with 10 bases between the two ends. The DNA of the CDR3 is TGTGCCAGCAGTTTAGTTGCGGGTCCCTCCTACGAGCAGTACTTC. It specifies CASSLVAGPSYEQYF.

This chain joins TRBV20-1 and TRBJ1-4; D not certain. The CDR3 loop spans 14 amino acids. The V and J ends lost 4 bases and 0 bases respectively, with 9 bases between them. Germline V gene data show CDR1 as DFQATT and CDR2 as SNEGSKA (reference sequence). The CDR3 sequence is CSATDGSTNEKLFF. The CDR3 DNA follows: TGCAGTGCTACCGACGGCTCAACTAATGAAAAACTGTTTTTT.

J is TRBJ1-6 and V is TRBV7-2, with D unclear. Between the trimmed V and J ends, which lost 5 bases and 7 bases, there was a span of 12 bases. The CDR3 sequence is 14 residues long. Germline values: CDR1 SGHTA, CDR2 FQGNSA. For the CDR3, the DNA is TGTGCCAGCAGCCCAACAAGTCAGAATTCACCCCTCCACTTT. This sequence encodes CASSPTSQNSPLHF. Using reference TRBV7-2 and TRBJ1-6 for the parts outside the CDR3, the full variable domain is GAGVSQSPSNKVTEKGKDVELRCDPISGHTALYWYRQSLGQGLEFLIYFQGNSAPDKSGLPSDRFSAERTGGSVSTLTIQRTQQEDSAVYLCASSPTSQNSPLHFGNGTRLTVT.

This clonotype occurred once. The rearrangement uses TRBV12-3 or TRBV12-4 and TRBJ1-4; 7 nucleotides agree with TRBD1. V shed 6 bases, J shed 8 bases, and the junction held 15 bases outside the gene matches. CDR3 size: 16 residues. The CDR3 region is CASSENGDLGGEKLFF. CDR3 in DNA: TGTGCCAGCAGCGAAAACGGCGACCTAGGGGGCGAAAAACTGTTTTTT.

This clonotype was counted between two and nine times. The chain carries TRBV20-1 and TRBJ2-3; 7 bases line up with TRBD2. This CDR3 comprises 15 residues. The germline gives CDR1 DFQATT, CDR2 SNEGSKA (reference sequence). After removal of 0 bases from V and 6 bases from J, the junction contained 9 bases not matched to a gene. This CDR3 is CSARDRGTIQDTQYF. CDR3 DNA sequence: TGCAGTGCTAGAGATCGTGGGACTATCCAGGATACGCAGTATTTT.

This clonotype was observed a handful of times. This rearrangement joins TRBV6-5 to TRBJ2-5, with D perhaps TRBD2 (5 bases). The CDR3 contains 12 residues. V lost 8 bases to trimming and J lost 5 bases, with 12 bases between them. CDR1 is MNHEY and CDR2 is SVGAGI in the germline V gene. CDR3 sequence reads: CASGPSQETQYF. The CDR3 DNA reads TGTGCCAGCGGGCCTAGCCAGGAGACCCAGTACTTC.

The V gene is TRBV19, the J gene TRBJ1-2; perhaps TRBD1 as D (5 bases). The V and J ends lost 3 bases and 6 bases respectively, with 8 bases between them. This CDR3 is built from 12 residues. Germline V gives CDR1 LNHDA, CDR2 SQIVND (reference sequence). The CDR3 bases are TGTGCCAGTAGTATCCCAGGGAATGGCTACACCTTC. It is translated as CASSIPGNGYTF.

This clonotype was seen more than once but under ten times. The chain carries TRBV7-2 and TRBJ2-6; a weak D match, TRBD2 (5 bases). This CDR3 is 19 amino acids long. V lost 0 bases, J lost 0 bases, and 15 bases lay in between. From germline, CDR1 is SGHTA and CDR2 FQGNSA. This CDR3 is CASSLASGWSFSGANVLTF. CDR3 coding DNA: TGTGCCAGCAGCTTAGCTTCGGGGTGGTCCTTCTCTGGGGCCAACGTCCTGACTTTC.

This clonotype has a single count. The J gene is TRBJ1-2, the V gene TRBV4-1; D possibly corresponds to TRBD1 (5 bases). Trimming took 0 bases from V and 6 from J, leaving 11 bases between them. The germline V gene encodes CDR1 MGHRA and CDR2 YSYEKL. There are 14 residues in the CDR3. The CDR3 here is CASSQDIGAHGYTF. CDR3 coding DNA: TGCGCCAGCAGCCAAGACATTGGGGCCCATGGCTACACCTTC.

This clonotype has just a few counts. The chain has TRBV20-1 and TRBJ2-7, with 11 bases lining up with TRBD2. This CDR3 comprises 14 residues. V shed 5 bases, J shed 5 bases, and the junction held 8 bases outside the gene matches. The germline V gene encodes CDR1 DFQATT and CDR2 SNEGSKA (reference sequence). The DNA for the CDR3 is TGCAGTGCTTATGTAGCGGGGGGGCAAAACGAGCAGTACTTC. It specifies CSAYVAGGQNEQYF.

The rearrangement links TRBV6-1 to TRBJ2-2; maybe TRBD2 (6 bases). The V gene lost 8 bases and the J gene lost 4 bases, with 14 bases spanning the gap. The CDR3 covers 14 residues. Germline V gives CDR1 MNHNS, CDR2 SASEGT. CDR3 protein: CASRNAGITGELFF. The CDR3 region has the DNA TGTGCCAGCCGTAATGCGGGGATCACCGGGGAGCTGTTTTTT.

V is TRBV4-1 and J is TRBJ2-5, with D perhaps given as TRBD1 or TRBD2 (6 bases each). The CDR3 has 13 amino acids. Germline V gene lookup returns CDR1 MGHRA and CDR2 YSYEKL. Trimming cost V 4 bases and J 4 bases, with 10 bases left between them. CDR3 DNA: TGCGCCAGCAGCCGTCGGGGGCTAGAGACCCAGTACTTC. It is translated as CASSRRGLETQYF.

This clonotype was recorded a few times. This chain joins TRBV29-1 and TRBJ2-3, with 14 bases lining up with TRBD2. There are 15 residues in the CDR3. The ends lost 4 bases at V and 3 bases at J; junction bases unmatched: 3. CDR1 SQVTM and CDR2 ANQGSEA come from the germline V gene. The CDR3 DNA reads TGCAGCGTTGGGACTAGCGGGAGGAGAACAGATACGCAGTATTTT. Translation gives CSVGTSGRRTDTQYF.

This clonotype has just a few counts. This chain links TRBV20-1 with TRBJ2-3; D might be TRBD1 (6 bases). Germline V gives CDR1 DFQATT, CDR2 SNEGSKA (reference sequence). V dropped 6 bases and J dropped 1 base, with 11 bases sitting between them. The CDR3 covers 13 residues. The DNA of the CDR3 is TGCAGTGCCCTGGACAGACGCACAGATACGCAGTATTTT. This translates into CSALDRRTDTQYF.

The chain recombines TRBV5-1 with TRBJ2-5; the D is unclear. Trimming left V 5 bases short and J 2 bases short, with 19 bases between. The CDR3 is made up of 16 amino acids. The germline V gene has CDR1 SGHRS and CDR2 YFSETQ. CDR3 coding DNA: TGCGCCAGCAGTATCGTTTCCCAGCGAGGACAAGAGACCCAGTACTTC. It yields the protein CASSIVSQRGQETQYF. Combining the CDR3 with reference TRBV5-1 and TRBJ2-5 gives the whole variable domain KAGVTQTPRYLIKTRGQQVTLSCSPISGHRSVSWYQQTPGQGLQFLFEYFSETQRNKGNFPGRFSGRQFSNSRSEMNVSTLELGDSALYLCASSIVSQRGQETQYFGPGTRLLVL.

This clonotype was recorded at least ten times. This chain uses TRBV12-3 or TRBV12-4 with TRBJ2-7; D is ambiguous. The CDR3 is 11 amino acids. Trimming took 3 bases from V and 7 from J, leaving 7 bases between them. Here the CDR3 DNA reads TGTGCCAGCAGTTTTACATTAGAGCAGTACTTC. It yields the protein CASSFTLEQYF.